The 21 T cell receptor beta chains given below trace back to one sample, sequenced in a study of blood T cell repertoires in COVID-19. The repertoire was sequenced with immunoSEQ multiplex PCR; TCRdb's copy has only in-frame clones and lacks some. Among under 300,000 clones listed, about 88% were seen once. Sequencing was done on a sample of peripheral blood. The receptors stem from a woman in her 40s who had recovered from COVID-19.

This chain uses TRBV30 with TRBJ1-3; no reliable D call. Germline-derived CDR1 and CDR2 are GTSNPN and SVGIG (reference sequence). Trimming took 4 bases from V and 2 from J, leaving 12 bases between them. CDR3 length equals 14 residues. This chain's CDR3 is CAWNPGAPGNTIYF. CDR3 coding DNA: TGTGCCTGGAACCCAGGCGCTCCTGGAAACACCATATATTTT.

The chain joins TRBV3-1 (or the pseudogene TRBV3-2) to TRBJ2-7; 8 bases line up with TRBD2. The J segment lost 6 bases and the V segment lost 2 bases, leaving 18 bases of the junction unmatched. Germline CDR1 and CDR2: LGHDT and YNNKEL (reference sequence). The CDR3 loop spans 18 amino acids. CDR3 in amino acids: CASSQPKGPGGPPSEQYF. CDR3 nucleotide sequence: TGTGCCAGCAGCCAACCCAAAGGCCCGGGGGGGCCCCCTTCCGAGCAGTACTTC.

The chain recombines TRBV5-1 with TRBJ2-7, with 9 bases identical to TRBD1. The CDR3 is 13 amino acids. In germline, CDR1 is SGHRS, CDR2 YFSETQ. J lost 4 bases, V lost 4 bases, and 3 bases had no gene match. The CDR3 DNA follows: TGCGCCAGCAGCACCGGACAGGGGTACGAGCAGTACTTC. Translated, it gives CASSTGQGYEQYF.

The V gene is TRBV23-1, the J gene TRBJ2-2; TRBD1 matches 9 bases. TRBV23-1 is labeled an ORF, and its function is uncertain. This CDR3 comprises 15 residues. The J segment lost 3 bases and the V segment lost 8 bases, leaving 7 bases of the junction unmatched. CDR3 DNA sequence: TGCGCCAGCCCTGACAGGGGGGAGGACACCGGGGAGCTGTTTTTT. It specifies CASPDRGEDTGELFF.

The chain combines TRBV27 with TRBJ1-5, with 10 bases that match TRBD1. This CDR3 has 14 amino acids. Germline-derived CDR1 and CDR2 are MNHEY and SMNVEV (reference sequence). V lost 6 bases and J lost 2; bases outside the gene matches: 1. The CDR3 DNA reads TGTGCCAGCAGAGGGACAGGGGGCAATCAGCCCCAGCATTTT. The encoded protein is CASRGTGGNQPQHF.

This chain links TRBV6-2 or TRBV6-3 with TRBJ1-1, with D maybe TRBD1 (5 bases). V was trimmed by 4 bases and J by 6 bases, leaving 12 bases between them. The CDR3 is made up of 13 amino acids. Looked up from germline, CDR1 is MNHEY and CDR2 is SVGEGT. The DNA for the CDR3 is TGTGCCAGCAGTTCGCTGGGGGGAGCTGAAGCTTTCTTT. Its translation: CASSSLGGAEAFF.

The V call is TRBV3-1 (or the pseudogene TRBV3-2), the J call TRBJ2-1, with a weak D call TRBD2 (5 bases). The CDR3 covers 14 residues. Germline V CDR1 and CDR2: LGHDT, YNNKEL (reference sequence). Trimming removed 4 bases from V and 10 bases from J, with 17 bases in between. CDR3 sequence: CASSPSGLRREQFF. CDR3 DNA sequence: TGTGCCAGCAGCCCTTCAGGACTCCGGCGGGAGCAGTTCTTC.

The CDR3 nucleotides read TGTGCCAGCAGCGCCCATGGGACTAGCGGGAGTGATGAGCAGTTCTTC. Its protein is CASSAHGTSGSDEQFF. The chain carries TRBV9 and TRBJ2-1, with TRBD2 matching 14 bases. The germline V gene encodes CDR1 SGDLS and CDR2 YYNGEE. The CDR3 is 16 amino acids. J lost 8 bases, V lost 3 bases, and 7 bases had no gene match. Variable domain in full (rest from reference TRBV9 and TRBJ2-1): DSGVTQTPKHLITATGQRVTLRCSPRSGDLSVYWYQQSLDQGLQFLIQYYNGEERAKGNILERFSAQQFPDLHSELNLSSLELGDSALYFCASSAHGTSGSDEQFFGPGTRLTVL.

The genes are TRBV7-3 and TRBJ2-1, with 8 bases identical to TRBD2. After removal of 1 base from V and 2 bases from J, the junction contained 7 bases not matched to a gene. From germline, CDR1 is SGHTA and CDR2 FQGTGA. The CDR3 has 17 amino acids. CDR3 protein: CASSLIWAGGTYNEQFF. In DNA form, the CDR3 reads TGTGCCAGCAGCTTAATCTGGGCGGGAGGTACCTACAATGAGCAGTTCTTC.

CDR3 sequence: CASTPAPRTAAYPDTQYF. The CDR3 bases are TGTGCCAGCACCCCCGCCCCCCGGACAGCCGCATACCCAGATACGCAGTATTTT. The V call is TRBV27, the J call TRBJ2-3, with TRBD1 as a possible D gene (6 bases). V lost 7 bases to trimming and J lost 4 bases, with 27 bases between them. There are 18 residues in the CDR3. CDR1 is MNHEY and CDR2 is SMNVEV in the germline V gene (reference sequence).

V and J are TRBV3-1 (or the pseudogene TRBV3-2) and TRBJ2-3, with D tentatively TRBD2 (6 bases). This CDR3 has 14 amino acids. V was cut by 4 bases and J by 8 bases, with 16 bases left in between. The germline gives CDR1 LGHDT, CDR2 YNNKEL (reference sequence). The CDR3 is CASSPGPLGGTQYF. The CDR3 DNA follows: TGTGCCAGCAGCCCGGGACCCCTGGGGGGTACGCAGTATTTT.

This rearrangement joins TRBV30 to TRBJ1-1, with a weak D call TRBD1 (5 bases). Per the germline V gene, CDR1 is GTSNPN and CDR2 is SVGIG (reference sequence). CDR3 size: 12 residues. V lost 4 bases, J lost 6 bases, and 12 bases lay in between. CDR3 residues: CAWNPGRAEAFF. The CDR3 DNA reads TGTGCCTGGAACCCTGGCAGGGCTGAAGCTTTCTTT.

The V call is TRBV21-1, the J call TRBJ2-5; TRBD2, the D gene given by the table, was not confirmed from the DNA. TRBV21-1 is a recognized pseudogene. The CDR3 spans 14 residues. In DNA form, the CDR3 reads TGTGCCAGCAGCAAAGCTGCCGGGGAAGAGACCCAGTACTTC. Its translation: CASSKAAGEETQYF.

The chain combines TRBV10-1 with TRBJ2-3; 10 positions match TRBD1. J was trimmed by 1 base and V by 6 bases; bases with no gene match: 4. This CDR3 is built from 15 residues. Per the germline V gene, CDR1 is WNHNN and CDR2 is SYGVQD (reference sequence). CDR3 protein: CASSSGTGGTDTQYF. The CDR3 nucleotides read TGCGCCAGCAGCTCCGGGACAGGGGGCACAGATACGCAGTATTTT.

The chain links TRBV30 to TRBJ1-2; 11 positions agree with TRBD1. Germline V gene sequence: CDR1 GTSNPN, CDR2 SVGIG (reference sequence). CDR3 length: 14 amino acids. V dropped 6 bases and J dropped 6; count of bases not matched to a gene: 9. Written as DNA, the CDR3 is TGTGCCTGCACAAACCGGGACAGGGGGAATGGCTACACCTTC. It encodes CACTNRDRGNGYTF.

The V and J genes are TRBV2 and TRBJ2-1; 9 bases are shared with TRBD2. Germline V lookup: CDR1 SNHLY, CDR2 FYNNEI. CDR3 size: 16 residues. V lost 8 bases to trimming and J lost 4 bases; unmatched junction nucleotides: 12. The CDR3: CASLLTGLASYNEQFF. The CDR3 region has the DNA TGTGCCAGCCTCCTCACCGGACTAGCGTCTTACAATGAGCAGTTCTTC.

The chain combines TRBV7-9 with TRBJ2-3; TRBD1 agrees at 11 bases. With 1 base clipped from V and 6 bases from J, the junction kept 6 bases outside the gene matches. The CDR3 has 16 amino acids. Looked up from germline, CDR1 is SEHNR and CDR2 is FQNEAQ (reference sequence). Here the CDR3 DNA reads TGTGCCAGCAGCTTAGGGACAGGGGGCCGAGAGGATACGCAGTATTTT. This translates into CASSLGTGGREDTQYF.

The chain has TRBV7-3 and TRBJ1-6; tentatively, D is TRBD1 (5 bases). V was trimmed by 5 bases and J by 6 bases, leaving 8 bases between them. This CDR3 spans 13 amino acids. Germline CDR1 and CDR2: SGHTA and FQGTGA. CDR3 DNA: TGTGCCAGCAGCGTCGGGGGTAATTCACCCCTCCACTTT. This codes for CASSVGGNSPLHF.

V is TRBV7-9 and J is TRBJ2-7, with 9 bases aligning to TRBD2. Germline CDR1 and CDR2: SEHNR and FQNEAQ (reference sequence). The CDR3 is made up of 15 amino acids. J lost 3 bases, V lost 2 bases, and 5 bases had no gene match. CDR3 coding DNA: TGTGCCAGCAGCTTACGGCGGGAGGGCCTCTACGAGCAGTACTTC. This translates into CASSLRREGLYEQYF. The complete variable domain, with remaining parts taken from reference TRBV7-9 and TRBJ2-7, reads DTGVSQNPRHKITKRGQNVTFRCDPISEHNRLYWYRQTLGQGPEFLTYFQNEAQLEKSRLLSDRFSAERPKGSFSTLEIQRTEQGDSAMYLCASSLRREGLYEQYFGPGTRLTVT.

This chain connects TRBV5-8 to TRBJ1-4; D gene unclear. Germline V gene data show CDR1 as SGHTS and CDR2 as YDEGEE. Trimming stripped 1 base from V and 0 bases from J, with 10 bases between. The CDR3 length is 16 residues. The CDR3 spells CASSLTITPTNEKLFF. The CDR3 nucleotides are TGTGCCAGCAGCTTGACCATTACACCAACTAATGAAAAACTGTTTTTT.

The chain uses TRBV7-9 and TRBJ2-2; D perhaps matches TRBD2 (6 bases). The CDR3 sequence is 14 residues long. Germline V gene data show CDR1 as SEHNR and CDR2 as FQNEAQ (reference sequence). V lost 3 bases and J lost 2, with 7 bases in between. DNA of the CDR3: TGTGCCAGCAGCTTCGGGGGAAACACCGGGGAGCTGTTTTTT. It specifies CASSFGGNTGELFF.